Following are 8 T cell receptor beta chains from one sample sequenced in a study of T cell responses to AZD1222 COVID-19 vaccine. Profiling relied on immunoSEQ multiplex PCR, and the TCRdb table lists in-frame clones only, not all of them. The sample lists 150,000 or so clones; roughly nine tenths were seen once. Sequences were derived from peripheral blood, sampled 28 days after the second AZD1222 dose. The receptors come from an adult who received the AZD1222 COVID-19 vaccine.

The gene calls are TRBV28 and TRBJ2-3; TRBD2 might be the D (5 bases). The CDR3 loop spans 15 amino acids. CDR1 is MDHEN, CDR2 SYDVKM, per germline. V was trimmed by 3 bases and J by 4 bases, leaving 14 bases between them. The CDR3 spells CASSFRRRSADTQYF. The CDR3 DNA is TGTGCCAGCAGTTTTCGCCGGAGGTCCGCAGATACGCAGTATTTT. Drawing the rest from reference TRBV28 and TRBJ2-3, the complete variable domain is DVKVTQSSRYLVKRTGEKVFLECVQDMDHENMFWYRQDPGLGLRLIYFSYDVKMKEKGDIPEGYSVSREKKERFSLILESASTNQTSMYLCASSFRRRSADTQYFGPGTRLTVL.

CDR3 in DNA: TGTGCCAGTAGGCCAGGGCTTGGAAACACCATATATTTT. Translating gives CASRPGLGNTIYF. The chain couples TRBV27 to TRBJ1-3; TRBD1 might be the D (5 bases). In germline, CDR1 is MNHEY, CDR2 SMNVEV (reference sequence). V lost 9 bases and J 3 bases, leaving 12 bases between the germline ends. CDR3 size: 13 residues.

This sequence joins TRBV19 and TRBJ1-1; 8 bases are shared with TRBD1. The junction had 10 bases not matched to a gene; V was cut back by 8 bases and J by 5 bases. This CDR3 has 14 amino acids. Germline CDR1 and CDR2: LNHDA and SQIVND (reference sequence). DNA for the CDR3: TGTGCCAGTCTTAGACAGGGGTTAATGACTGAAGCTTTCTTT. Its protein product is CASLRQGLMTEAFF.

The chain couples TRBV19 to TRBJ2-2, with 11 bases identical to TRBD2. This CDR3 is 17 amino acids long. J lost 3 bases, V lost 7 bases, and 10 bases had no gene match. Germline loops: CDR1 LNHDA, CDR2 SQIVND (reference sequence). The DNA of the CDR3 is TGTGCCAGTACCCTGACTAGCGGGAAGGGTGACACCGGGGAGCTGTTTTTT. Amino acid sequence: CASTLTSGKGDTGELFF.

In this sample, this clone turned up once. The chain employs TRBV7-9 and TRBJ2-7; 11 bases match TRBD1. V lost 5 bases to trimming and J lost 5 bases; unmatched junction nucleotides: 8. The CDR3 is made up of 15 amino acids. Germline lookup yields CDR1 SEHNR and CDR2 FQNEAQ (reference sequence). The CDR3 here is CASSAYRGQGDEQYF. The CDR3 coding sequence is TGTGCCAGCAGCGCCTATCGGGGACAGGGGGACGAGCAGTACTTC.

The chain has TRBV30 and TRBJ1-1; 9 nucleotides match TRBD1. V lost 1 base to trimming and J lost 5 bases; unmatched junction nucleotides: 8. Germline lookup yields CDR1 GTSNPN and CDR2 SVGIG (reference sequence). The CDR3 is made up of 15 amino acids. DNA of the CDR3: TGTGCCTGGAGTGAAACCGGGACAGGGAAGACTGAAGCTTTCTTT. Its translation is CAWSETGTGKTEAFF.

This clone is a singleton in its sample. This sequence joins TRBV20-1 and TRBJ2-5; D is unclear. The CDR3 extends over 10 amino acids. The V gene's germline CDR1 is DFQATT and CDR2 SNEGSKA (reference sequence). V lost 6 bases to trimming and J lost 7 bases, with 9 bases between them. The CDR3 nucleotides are TGCAGTGCCCCGAAGGGGACCCAGTACTTC. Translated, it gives CSAPKGTQYF.

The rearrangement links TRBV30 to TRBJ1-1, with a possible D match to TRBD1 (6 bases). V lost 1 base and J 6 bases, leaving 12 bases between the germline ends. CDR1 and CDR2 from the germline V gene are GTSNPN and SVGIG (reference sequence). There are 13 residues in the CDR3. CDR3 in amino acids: CAWSALDRSEAFF. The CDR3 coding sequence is TGTGCCTGGAGTGCCCTGGACAGATCTGAAGCTTTCTTT. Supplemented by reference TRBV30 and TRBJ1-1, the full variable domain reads SQTIHQWPATLVQPVGSPLSLECTVEGTSNPNLYWYRQAAGRGLQLLFYSVGIGQISSEVPQNLSASRPQDRQFILSSKKLLLSDSGFYLCAWSALDRSEAFFGQGTRLTVV.